This paragraph reports one T cell receptor (beta chain). CDR1 SGDLS and CDR2 YYNGEE come from the germline V gene. This CDR3 is built from 15 residues. Trimming removed 3 bases from V and 2 bases from J, with 15 bases in between. These data belong to a study of cytomegalovirus exposure and HLA in healthy donors. In the PCR, 60 Vbeta and 13 Jbeta primers were used. This table comes from immunoSEQ multiplex PCR, and its TCRdb copy is limited to in-frame clones, with some not included. The sample includes 140,000 or so clones, 70% of them seen just once. V and J are TRBV9 and TRBJ2-7, with a weak D call TRBD1 (6 bases). Sequencing was carried out using PBMCs. The source is a woman in her twenties or thirties in good health and CMV-seronegative. This CDR3 reads CASSARDTPTYEQYF. As DNA, the CDR3 is TGTGCCAGCAGCGCTCGGGACACCCCTACCTACGAGCAGTACTTC. The complete variable domain, with remaining parts taken from reference TRBV9 and TRBJ2-7, reads DSGVTQTPKHLITATGQRVTLRCSPRSGDLSVYWYQQSLDQGLQFLIQYYNGEERAKGNILERFSAQQFPDLHSELNLSSLELGDSALYFCASSARDTPTYEQYFGPGTRLTVT.